Shown below are 6 T cell receptor beta chains from a single sample sequenced in a study of T cell repertoires in cytomegalovirus infection. TCRdb re-derived calls from the reads in MiXCR, one entry per CDR3 protein. The sample consists of about 210,000 distinct CDR3 sequences, 5% to 8.5% of them appearing once. Source material: PBMCs. The origin of the receptors is a human donor in good health (CMV status not recorded). Some clones in this sample may be carry-over from other donors' samples.

The J gene is TRBJ2-3, the V gene TRBV12-5, with D possibly TRBD1 on 5 matching bases. From germline, CDR1 is LGHNT and CDR2 FRNRAP. The CDR3 has 12 amino acids. DNA of the CDR3: TGTGCCTCGGCAGGGAGCACAGATACGCAGTATTTT. Residues: CASAGSTDTQYF.

This clonotype was recorded many times. The V and J genes are TRBV30 and TRBJ1-5, with 7 bases aligning to TRBD1. J gave up 4 bases and V 0 bases, and 9 bases lay outside the gene matches. CDR1 is GTSNPN, CDR2 SVGIG, per germline (reference sequence). The CDR3 covers 16 residues. The DNA of the CDR3 is TGTGCCTGGAGTGTACGTAGGGGACAGCTAAATCAGCCCCAGCATTTT. It is translated as CAWSVRRGQLNQPQHF.

This clonotype was observed a few times. The chain has TRBV5-1 and TRBJ2-1; no clear D gene. V dropped 1 base and J dropped 6 bases, with 14 bases sitting between them. The CDR3 is 15 amino acids. CDR1 SGHRS and CDR2 YFSETQ come from the germline V gene. CDR3 residues: CASSLKVSLTNEQFF. CDR3 coding DNA: TGCGCCAGCAGCTTGAAAGTCTCCCTAACCAATGAGCAGTTCTTC.

This clonotype was found many times. J is TRBJ1-3 and V is TRBV7-6; D uncertain. Germline V gene data show CDR1 as SGHVS and CDR2 as FNYEAQ. The V end lost 2 bases, the J end lost 1 base, and 12 bases lay between the germline ends. The CDR3 covers 16 residues. DNA for the CDR3: TGTGCCAGCAGCTTAAATCCGGGAATATCTGGAAACACCATATATTTT. This encodes CASSLNPGISGNTIYF.

This clonotype occurred many times. The rearrangement joins TRBV14 to TRBJ2-1; D gene ambiguous. Trimming took off 1 base at V and 9 bases at J, with 7 bases between the two ends. The germline V gene has CDR1 SGHDN and CDR2 FVKESK. The CDR3 contains 12 residues. In DNA form, the CDR3 reads TGTGCCAGCAGCCAAGCGTACTTTGAGCAGTTCTTC. It specifies CASSQAYFEQFF.

There are many counts of this clonotype. J is TRBJ2-2 and V is TRBV2, with 8 bases matching TRBD1. The CDR3 is 15 residues long. Germline assignment: CDR1 SNHLY and CDR2 FYNNEI. With 2 bases clipped from V and 5 bases from J, the junction kept 4 bases outside the gene matches. DNA of the CDR3: TGTGCCAGCAGTGAAAGACAGGGGTGGACCGGGGAGCTGTTTTTT. Its translation is CASSERQGWTGELFF. Full variable domain (outside the CDR3, taken from reference TRBV2 and TRBJ2-2): EPEVTQTPSHQVTQMGQEVILRCVPISNHLYFYWYRQILGQKVEFLVSFYNNEISEKSEIFDDQFSVERPDGSNFTLKIRSTKLEDSAMYFCASSERQGWTGELFFGEGSRLTVL.